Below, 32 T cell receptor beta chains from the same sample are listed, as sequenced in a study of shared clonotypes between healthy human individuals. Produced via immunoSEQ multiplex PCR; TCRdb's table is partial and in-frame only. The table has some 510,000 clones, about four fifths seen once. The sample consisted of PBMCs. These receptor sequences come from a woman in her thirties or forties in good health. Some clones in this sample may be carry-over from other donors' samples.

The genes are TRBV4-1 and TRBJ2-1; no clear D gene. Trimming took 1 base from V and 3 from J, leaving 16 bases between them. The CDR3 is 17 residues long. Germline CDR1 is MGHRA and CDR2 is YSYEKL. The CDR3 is CASSQAPPAFNYNEQFF. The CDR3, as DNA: TGCGCCAGCAGCCAAGCCCCACCAGCGTTCAACTACAATGAGCAGTTCTTC.

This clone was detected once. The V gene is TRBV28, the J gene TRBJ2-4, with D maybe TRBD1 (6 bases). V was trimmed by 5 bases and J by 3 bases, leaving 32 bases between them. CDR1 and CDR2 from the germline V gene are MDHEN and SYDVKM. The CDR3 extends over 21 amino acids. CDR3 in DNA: TGTGCCAGCAGTCTCGGGCCCGTCGGGCTTAACAGGGAACGGGACAAAAACATTCAGTACTTC. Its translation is CASSLGPVGLNRERDKNIQYF.

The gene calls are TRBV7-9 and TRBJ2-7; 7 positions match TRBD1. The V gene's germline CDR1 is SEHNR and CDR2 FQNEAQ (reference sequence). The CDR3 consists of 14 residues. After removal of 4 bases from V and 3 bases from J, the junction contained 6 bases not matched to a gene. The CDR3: CASSSGQRIYEQYF. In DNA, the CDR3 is TGTGCCAGCAGCTCGGGACAGAGAATCTACGAGCAGTACTTC.

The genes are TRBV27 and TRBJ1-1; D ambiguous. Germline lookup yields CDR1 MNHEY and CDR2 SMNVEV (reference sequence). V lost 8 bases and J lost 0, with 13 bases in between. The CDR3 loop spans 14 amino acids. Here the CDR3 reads CASYEPGMNTEAFF. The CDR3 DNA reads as TGTGCCAGCTACGAACCGGGGATGAACACTGAAGCTTTCTTT.

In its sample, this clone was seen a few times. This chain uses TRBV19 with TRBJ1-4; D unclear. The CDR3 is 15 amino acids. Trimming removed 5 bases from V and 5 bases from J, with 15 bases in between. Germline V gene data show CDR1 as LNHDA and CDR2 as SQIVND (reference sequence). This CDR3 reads CASSSNRATNEKLFF. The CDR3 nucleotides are TGTGCCAGTAGTTCAAACCGGGCCACAAATGAAAAACTGTTTTTT.

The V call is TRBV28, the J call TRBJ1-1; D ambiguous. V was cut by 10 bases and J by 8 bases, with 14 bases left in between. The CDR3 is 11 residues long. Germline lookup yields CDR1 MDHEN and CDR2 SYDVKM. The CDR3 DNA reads TGTGCCACCCTCTTACGAGGGGAAGCTTTCTTT. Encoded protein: CATLLRGEAFF.

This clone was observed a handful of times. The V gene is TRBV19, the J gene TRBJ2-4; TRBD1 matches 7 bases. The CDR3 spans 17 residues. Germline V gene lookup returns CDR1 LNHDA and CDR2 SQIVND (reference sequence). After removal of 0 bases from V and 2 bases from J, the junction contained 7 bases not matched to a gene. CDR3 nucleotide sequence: TGTGCCAGTAGTATAGATTGGCAGGGGGAATCCAAAAACATTCAGTACTTC. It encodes CASSIDWQGESKNIQYF.

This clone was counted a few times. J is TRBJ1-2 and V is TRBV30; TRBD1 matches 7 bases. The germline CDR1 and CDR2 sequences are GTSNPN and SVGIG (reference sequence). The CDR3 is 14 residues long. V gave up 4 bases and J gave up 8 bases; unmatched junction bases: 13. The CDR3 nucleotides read TGTGCCTGGAACCAGGGACAGTCGACCTTGGGCTACACCTTC. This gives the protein CAWNQGQSTLGYTF.

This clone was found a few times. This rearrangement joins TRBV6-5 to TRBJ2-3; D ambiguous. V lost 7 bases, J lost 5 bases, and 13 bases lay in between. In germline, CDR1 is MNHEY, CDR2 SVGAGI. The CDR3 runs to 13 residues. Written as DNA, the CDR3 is TGTGCCAGCACCAATCCACCCGGAGATACGCAGTATTTT. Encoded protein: CASTNPPGDTQYF.

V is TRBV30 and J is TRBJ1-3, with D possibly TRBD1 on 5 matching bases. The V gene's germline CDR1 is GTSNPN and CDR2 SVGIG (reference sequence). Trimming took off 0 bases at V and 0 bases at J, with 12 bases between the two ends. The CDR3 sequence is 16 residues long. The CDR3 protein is CAWSVMRQHSGNTIYF. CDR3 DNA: TGTGCCTGGAGTGTTATGAGACAGCACTCTGGAAACACCATATATTTT.

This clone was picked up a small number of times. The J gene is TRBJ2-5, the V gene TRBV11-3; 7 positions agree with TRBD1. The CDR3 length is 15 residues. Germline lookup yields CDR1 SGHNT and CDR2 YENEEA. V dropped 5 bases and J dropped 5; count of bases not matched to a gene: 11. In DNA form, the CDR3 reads TGTGCCAGCAGCGTCAGTGAGGGGGCCTGGGAGACCCAGTACTTC. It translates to CASSVSEGAWETQYF.

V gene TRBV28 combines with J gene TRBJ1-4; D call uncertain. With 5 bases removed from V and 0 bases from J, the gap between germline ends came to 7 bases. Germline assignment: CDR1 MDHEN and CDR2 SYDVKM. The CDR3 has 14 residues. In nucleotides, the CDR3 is TGTGCCAGCAGTGGCGGTTCAACTAATGAAAAACTGTTTTTT. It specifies CASSGGSTNEKLFF.

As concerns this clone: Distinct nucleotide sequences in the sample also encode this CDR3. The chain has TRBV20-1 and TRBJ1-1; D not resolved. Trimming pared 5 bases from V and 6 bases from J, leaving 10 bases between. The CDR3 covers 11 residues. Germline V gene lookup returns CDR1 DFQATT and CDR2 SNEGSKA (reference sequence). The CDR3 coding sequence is TGCAGTGCTGCCCCGCTCGCTGAAGCTTTCTTT. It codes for CSAAPLAEAFF.

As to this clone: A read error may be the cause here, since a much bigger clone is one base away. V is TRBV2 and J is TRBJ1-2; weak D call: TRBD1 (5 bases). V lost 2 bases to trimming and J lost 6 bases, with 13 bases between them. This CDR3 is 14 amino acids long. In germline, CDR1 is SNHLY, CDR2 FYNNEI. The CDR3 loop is CASSERDGSDGYTF. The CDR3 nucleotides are TGTGCCAGCAGTGAAAGGGACGGGAGCGATGGCTACACCTTC.

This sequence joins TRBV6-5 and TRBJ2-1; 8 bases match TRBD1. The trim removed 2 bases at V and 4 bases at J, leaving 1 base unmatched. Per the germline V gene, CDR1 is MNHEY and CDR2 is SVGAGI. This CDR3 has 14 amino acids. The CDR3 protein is CASSYRTGYNEQFF. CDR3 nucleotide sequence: TGTGCCAGCAGTTACCGGACAGGGTACAATGAGCAGTTCTTC.

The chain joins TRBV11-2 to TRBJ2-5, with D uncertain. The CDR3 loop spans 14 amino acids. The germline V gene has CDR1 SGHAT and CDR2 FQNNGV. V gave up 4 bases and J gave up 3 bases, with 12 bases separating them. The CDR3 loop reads CASSSDGLKETQYF. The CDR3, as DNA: TGTGCCAGCAGCTCCGACGGGTTAAAAGAGACCCAGTACTTC. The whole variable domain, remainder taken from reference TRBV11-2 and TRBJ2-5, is EAGVAQSPRYKIIEKRQSVAFWCNPISGHATLYWYQQILGQGPKLLIQFQNNGVVDDSQLPKDRFSAERLKGVDSTLKIQPAKLEDSAVYLCASSSDGLKETQYFGPGTRLLVL.

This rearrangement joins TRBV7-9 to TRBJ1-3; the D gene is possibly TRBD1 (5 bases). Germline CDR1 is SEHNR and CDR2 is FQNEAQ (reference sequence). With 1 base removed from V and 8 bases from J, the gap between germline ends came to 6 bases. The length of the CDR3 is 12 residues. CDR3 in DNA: TGTGCCAGCAGCTTAGTGGGGGACACCATATATTTT. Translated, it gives CASSLVGDTIYF.

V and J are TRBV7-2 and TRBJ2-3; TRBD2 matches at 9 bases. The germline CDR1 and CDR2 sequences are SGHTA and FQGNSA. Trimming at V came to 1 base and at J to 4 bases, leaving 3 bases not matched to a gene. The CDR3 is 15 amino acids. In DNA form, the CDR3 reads TGTGCCAGCAGCTTAGTAGGGACTAGCCCAGATACGCAGTATTTT. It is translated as CASSLVGTSPDTQYF.

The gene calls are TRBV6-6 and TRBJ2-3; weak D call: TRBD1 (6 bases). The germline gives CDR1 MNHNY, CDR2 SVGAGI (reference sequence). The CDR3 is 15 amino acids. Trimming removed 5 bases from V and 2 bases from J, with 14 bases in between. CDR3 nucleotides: TGTGCCAGCAGTCCCGGACAGAAAGACACAGATACGCAGTATTTT. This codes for CASSPGQKDTDTQYF.

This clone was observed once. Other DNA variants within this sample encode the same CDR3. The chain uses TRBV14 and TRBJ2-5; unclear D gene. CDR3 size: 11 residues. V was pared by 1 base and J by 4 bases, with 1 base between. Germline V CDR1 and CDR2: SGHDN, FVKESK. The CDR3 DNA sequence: TGTGCCAGCAGCCAAGTAGAGACCCAGTACTTC. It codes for CASSQVETQYF.

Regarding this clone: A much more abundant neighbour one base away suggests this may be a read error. The CDR3, as DNA: TGTGCCGGCAGCCCCGAGGGGGACAGGTTGGATGAAAAACTGTTTTTT. Its protein product is CAGSPEGDRLDEKLFF. The V gene is TRBV4-2, the J gene TRBJ1-4; 8 bases line up with TRBD1. Looked up from germline, CDR1 is LGHNA and CDR2 is YNFKEQ. This CDR3 spans 16 amino acids.

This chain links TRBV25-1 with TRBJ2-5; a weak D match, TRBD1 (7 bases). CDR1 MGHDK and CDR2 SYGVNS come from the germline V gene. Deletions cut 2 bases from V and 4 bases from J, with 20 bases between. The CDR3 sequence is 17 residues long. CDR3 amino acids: CASSEGGGTVYRETQYF. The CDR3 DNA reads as TGTGCCAGCAGTGAAGGAGGCGGGACAGTGTACCGAGAGACCCAGTACTTC.

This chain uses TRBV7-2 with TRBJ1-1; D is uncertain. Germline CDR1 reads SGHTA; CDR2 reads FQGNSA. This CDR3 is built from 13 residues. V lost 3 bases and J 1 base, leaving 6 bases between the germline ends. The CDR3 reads CASSFGSNTEAFF. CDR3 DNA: TGTGCCAGCAGCTTCGGCTCGAACACTGAAGCTTTCTTT.

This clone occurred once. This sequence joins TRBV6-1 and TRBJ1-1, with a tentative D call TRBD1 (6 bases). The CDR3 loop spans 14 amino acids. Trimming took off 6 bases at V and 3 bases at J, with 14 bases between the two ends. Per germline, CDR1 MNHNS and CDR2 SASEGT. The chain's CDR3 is CASSVQGGDTEAFF. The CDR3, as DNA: TGTGCCAGCAGCGTACAGGGTGGCGACACTGAAGCTTTCTTT.

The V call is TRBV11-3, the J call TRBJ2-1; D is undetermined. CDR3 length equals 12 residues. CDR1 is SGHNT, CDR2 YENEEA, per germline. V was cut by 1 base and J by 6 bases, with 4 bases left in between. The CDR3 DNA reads TGTGCCAGCAGCTTAGGGTTCAATGAGCAGTTCTTC. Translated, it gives CASSLGFNEQFF.

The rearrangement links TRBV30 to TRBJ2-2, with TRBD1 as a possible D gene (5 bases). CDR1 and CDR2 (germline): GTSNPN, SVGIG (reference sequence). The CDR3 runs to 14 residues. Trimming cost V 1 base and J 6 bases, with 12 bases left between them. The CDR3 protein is CAWSEGLGPGELFF. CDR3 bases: TGTGCCTGGAGTGAGGGGCTAGGACCCGGGGAGCTGTTTTTT. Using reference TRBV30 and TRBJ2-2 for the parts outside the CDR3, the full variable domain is SQTIHQWPATLVQPVGSPLSLECTVEGTSNPNLYWYRQAAGRGLQLLFYSVGIGQISSEVPQNLSASRPQDRQFILSSKKLLLSDSGFYLCAWSEGLGPGELFFGEGSRLTVL.

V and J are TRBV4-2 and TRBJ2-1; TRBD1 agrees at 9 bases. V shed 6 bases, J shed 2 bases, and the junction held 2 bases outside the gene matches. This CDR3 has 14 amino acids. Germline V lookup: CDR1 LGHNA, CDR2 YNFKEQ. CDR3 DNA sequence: TGTGCCAGCAGACGACAGGGGGCCTACAATGAGCAGTTCTTC. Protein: CASRRQGAYNEQFF.

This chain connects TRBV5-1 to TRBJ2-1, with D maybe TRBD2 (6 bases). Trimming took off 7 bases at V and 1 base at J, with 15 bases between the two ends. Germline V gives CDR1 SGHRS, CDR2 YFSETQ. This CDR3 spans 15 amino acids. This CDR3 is CASHPGGSSYNEQFF. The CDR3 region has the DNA TGCGCCAGCCATCCTGGGGGGAGTTCCTACAATGAGCAGTTCTTC.

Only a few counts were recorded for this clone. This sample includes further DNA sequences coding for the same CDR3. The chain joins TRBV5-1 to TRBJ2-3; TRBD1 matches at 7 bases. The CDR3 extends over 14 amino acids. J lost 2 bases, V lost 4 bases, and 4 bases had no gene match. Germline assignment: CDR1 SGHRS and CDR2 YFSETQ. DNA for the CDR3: TGCGCCAGCAGCCCGGGACAGATCACAGATACGCAGTATTTT. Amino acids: CASSPGQITDTQYF.

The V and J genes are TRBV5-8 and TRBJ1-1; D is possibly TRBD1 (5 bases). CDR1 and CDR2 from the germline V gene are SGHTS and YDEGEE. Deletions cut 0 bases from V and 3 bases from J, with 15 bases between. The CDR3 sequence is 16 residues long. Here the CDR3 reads CASSLDRGARDTEAFF. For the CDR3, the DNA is TGTGCCAGCAGCTTGGACCGTGGGGCGCGTGACACTGAAGCTTTCTTT.

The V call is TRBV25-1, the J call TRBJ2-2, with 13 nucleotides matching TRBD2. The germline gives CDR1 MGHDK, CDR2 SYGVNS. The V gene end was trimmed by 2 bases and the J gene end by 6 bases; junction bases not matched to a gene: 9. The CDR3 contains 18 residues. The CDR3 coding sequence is TGTGCCAGCAGTGAAACTAGCGGGAGGGCCTTTGGGGCCGGGGAGCTGTTTTTT. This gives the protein CASSETSGRAFGAGELFF. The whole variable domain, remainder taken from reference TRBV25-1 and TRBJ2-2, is EADIYQTPRYLVIGTGKKITLECSQTMGHDKMYWYQQDPGMELHLIHYSYGVNSTEKGDLSSESTVSRIRTEHFPLTLESARPSHTSQYLCASSETSGRAFGAGELFFGEGSRLTVL.

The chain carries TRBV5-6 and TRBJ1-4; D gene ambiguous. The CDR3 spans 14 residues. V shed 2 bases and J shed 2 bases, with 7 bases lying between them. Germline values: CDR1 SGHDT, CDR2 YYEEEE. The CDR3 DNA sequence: TGTGCCAGCAGCTTTGTAGAGACTAATGAAAAACTGTTTTTT. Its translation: CASSFVETNEKLFF.